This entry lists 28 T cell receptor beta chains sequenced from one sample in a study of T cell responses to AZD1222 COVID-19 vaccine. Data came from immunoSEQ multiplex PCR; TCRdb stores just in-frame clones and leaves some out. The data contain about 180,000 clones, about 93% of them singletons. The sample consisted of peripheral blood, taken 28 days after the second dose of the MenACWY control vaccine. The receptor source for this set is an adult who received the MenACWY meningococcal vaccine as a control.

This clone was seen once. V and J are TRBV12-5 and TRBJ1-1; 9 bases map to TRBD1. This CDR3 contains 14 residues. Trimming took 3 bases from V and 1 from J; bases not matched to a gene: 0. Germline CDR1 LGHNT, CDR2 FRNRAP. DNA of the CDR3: TGTGCTAGTGGTTTACAGGGGGCGAACACTGAAGCTTTCTTT. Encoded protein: CASGLQGANTEAFF. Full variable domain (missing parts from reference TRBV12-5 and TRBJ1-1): DARVTQTPRHKVTEMGQEVTMRCQPILGHNTVFWYRQTMMQGLELLAYFRNRAPLDDSGMPKDRFSAEMPDATLATLKIQPSEPRDSAVYFCASGLQGANTEAFFGQGTRLTVV.

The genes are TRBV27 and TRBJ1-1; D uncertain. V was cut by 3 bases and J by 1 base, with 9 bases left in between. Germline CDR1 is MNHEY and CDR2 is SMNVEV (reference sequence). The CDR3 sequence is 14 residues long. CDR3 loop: CASSLRHQNTEAFF. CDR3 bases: TGTGCCAGCAGTTTGCGACACCAGAACACTGAAGCTTTCTTT.

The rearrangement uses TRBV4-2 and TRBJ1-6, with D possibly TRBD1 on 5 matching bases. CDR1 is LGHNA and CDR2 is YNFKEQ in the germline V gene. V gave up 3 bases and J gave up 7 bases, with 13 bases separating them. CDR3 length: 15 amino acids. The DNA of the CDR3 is TGTGCCAGCAGCCAGGGGGATGGAGGCAATTCACCCCTCCACTTT. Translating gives CASSQGDGGNSPLHF.

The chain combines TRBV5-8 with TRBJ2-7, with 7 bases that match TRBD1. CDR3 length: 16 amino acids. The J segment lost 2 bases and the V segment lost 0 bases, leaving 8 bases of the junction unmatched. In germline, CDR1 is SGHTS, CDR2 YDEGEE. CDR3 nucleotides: TGTGCCAGCAGCTTGGAGACAGGGATTTCTACCTACGAGCAGTACTTC. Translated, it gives CASSLETGISTYEQYF.

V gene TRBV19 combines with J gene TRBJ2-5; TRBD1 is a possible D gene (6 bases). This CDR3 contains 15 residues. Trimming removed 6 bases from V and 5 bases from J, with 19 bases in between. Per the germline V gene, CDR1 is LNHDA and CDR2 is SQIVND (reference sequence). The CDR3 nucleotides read TGTGCCAGTAGCGAGCCGAGGGGGTACGGGGAGACCCAGTACTTC. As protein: CASSEPRGYGETQYF.

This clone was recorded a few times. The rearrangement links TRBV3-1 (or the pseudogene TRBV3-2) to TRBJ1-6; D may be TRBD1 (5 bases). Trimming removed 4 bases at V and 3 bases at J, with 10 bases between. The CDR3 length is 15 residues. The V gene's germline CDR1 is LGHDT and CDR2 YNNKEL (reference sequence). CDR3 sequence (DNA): TGTGCCAGCAGCCCCGGGGGGATCTATAATTCACCCCTCCACTTT. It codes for CASSPGGIYNSPLHF.

This chain's CDR3 is CASSDPGGRLSAFF. DNA for the CDR3: TGTGCCAGCAGTGACCCCGGGGGTAGATTGTCAGCTTTCTTT. This chain uses TRBV27 with TRBJ1-1; D is possibly TRBD1 (5 bases). V was clipped by 5 bases and J by 10 bases, with 20 bases between them. This CDR3 contains 14 residues. Germline loops: CDR1 MNHEY, CDR2 SMNVEV (reference sequence).

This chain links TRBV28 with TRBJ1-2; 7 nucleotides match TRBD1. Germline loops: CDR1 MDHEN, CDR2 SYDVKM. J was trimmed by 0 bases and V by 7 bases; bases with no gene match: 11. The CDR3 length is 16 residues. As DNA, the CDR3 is TGTGCCAGCACTCCCGGAGGGGACAGAGCTAACTATGGCTACACCTTC. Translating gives CASTPGGDRANYGYTF.

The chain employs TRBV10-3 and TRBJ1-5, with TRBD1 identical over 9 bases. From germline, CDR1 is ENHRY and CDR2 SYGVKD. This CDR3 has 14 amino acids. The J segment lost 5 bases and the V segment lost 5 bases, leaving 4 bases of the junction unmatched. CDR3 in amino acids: CAISSTGGDQPQHF. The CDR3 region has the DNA TGTGCCATCAGTAGTACAGGGGGCGATCAGCCCCAGCATTTT.

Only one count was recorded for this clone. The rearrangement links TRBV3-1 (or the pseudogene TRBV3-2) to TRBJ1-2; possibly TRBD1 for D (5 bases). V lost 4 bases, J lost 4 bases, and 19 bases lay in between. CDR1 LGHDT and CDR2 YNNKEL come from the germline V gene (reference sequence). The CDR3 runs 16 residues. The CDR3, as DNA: TGTGCCAGCAGCCCCAGCGGTAGAGGGGTAGGCTATGGCTACACCTTC. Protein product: CASSPSGRGVGYGYTF.

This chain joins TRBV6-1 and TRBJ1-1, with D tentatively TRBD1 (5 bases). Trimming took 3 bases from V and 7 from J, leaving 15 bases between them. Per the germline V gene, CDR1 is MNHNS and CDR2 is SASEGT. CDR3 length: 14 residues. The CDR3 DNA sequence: TGTGCCAGCAGTGAGAAATACGGGACCTTTGAAGCTTTCTTT. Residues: CASSEKYGTFEAFF.

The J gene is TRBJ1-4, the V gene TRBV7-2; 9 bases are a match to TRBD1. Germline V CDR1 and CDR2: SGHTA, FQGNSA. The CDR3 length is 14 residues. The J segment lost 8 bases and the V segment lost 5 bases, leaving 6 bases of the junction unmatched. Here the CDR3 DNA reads TGTGCCAGCAGCAAGGACAGGGGAGGGGAAAAACTGTTTTTT. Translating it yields CASSKDRGGEKLFF.

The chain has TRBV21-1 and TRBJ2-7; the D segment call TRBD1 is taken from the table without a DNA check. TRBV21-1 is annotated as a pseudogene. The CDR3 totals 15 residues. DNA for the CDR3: TGTGCCAGCAGTCCAGCCAGGGGGCTGGTATACGAGCAGTACTTC. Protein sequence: CASSPARGLVYEQYF.

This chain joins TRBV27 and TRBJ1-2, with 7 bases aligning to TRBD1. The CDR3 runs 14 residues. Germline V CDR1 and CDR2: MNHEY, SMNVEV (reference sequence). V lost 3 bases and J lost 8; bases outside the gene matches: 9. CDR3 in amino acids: CASSFGQGGLGYTF. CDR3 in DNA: TGTGCCAGCAGTTTTGGGCAGGGGGGACTCGGCTACACCTTC.

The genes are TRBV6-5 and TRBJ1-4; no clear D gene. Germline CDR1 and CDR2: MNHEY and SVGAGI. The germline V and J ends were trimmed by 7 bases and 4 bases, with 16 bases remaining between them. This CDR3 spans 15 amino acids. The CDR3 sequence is CASMGSRNLNEKLFF. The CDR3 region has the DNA TGTGCCAGCATGGGGTCTCGAAACCTTAATGAAAAACTGTTTTTT.

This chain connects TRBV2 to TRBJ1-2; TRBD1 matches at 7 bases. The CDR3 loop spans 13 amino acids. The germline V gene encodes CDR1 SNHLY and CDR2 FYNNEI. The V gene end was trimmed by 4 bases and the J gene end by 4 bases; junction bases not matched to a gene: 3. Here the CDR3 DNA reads TGTGCCAGCAGTGTAGCAGGGGGCTATGGCTACACCTTC. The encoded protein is CASSVAGGYGYTF.

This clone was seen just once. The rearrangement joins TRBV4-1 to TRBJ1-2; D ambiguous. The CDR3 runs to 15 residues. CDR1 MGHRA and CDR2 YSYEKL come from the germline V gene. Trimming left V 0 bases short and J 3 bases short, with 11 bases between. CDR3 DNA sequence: TGCGCCAGCAGCCAAGATCTTGGGTTGGACTATGGCTACACCTTC. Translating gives CASSQDLGLDYGYTF.

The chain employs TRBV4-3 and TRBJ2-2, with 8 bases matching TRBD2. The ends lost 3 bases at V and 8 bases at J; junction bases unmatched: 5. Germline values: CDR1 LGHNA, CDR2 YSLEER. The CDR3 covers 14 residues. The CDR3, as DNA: TGCGCCAGCAGCCAGGGCATAGCGGGGGGGGAGCTGTTTTTT. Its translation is CASSQGIAGGELFF.

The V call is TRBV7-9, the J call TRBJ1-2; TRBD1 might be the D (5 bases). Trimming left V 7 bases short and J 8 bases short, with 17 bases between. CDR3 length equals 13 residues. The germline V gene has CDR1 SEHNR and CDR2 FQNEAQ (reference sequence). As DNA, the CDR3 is TGTGCCAGCACCCGGCAGCAGGGAGAGGGCTACACCTTC. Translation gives CASTRQQGEGYTF.

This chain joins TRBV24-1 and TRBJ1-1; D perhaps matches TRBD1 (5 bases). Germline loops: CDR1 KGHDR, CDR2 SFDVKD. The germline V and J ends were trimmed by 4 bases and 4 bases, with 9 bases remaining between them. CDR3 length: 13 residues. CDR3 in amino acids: CATSEGVATEAFF. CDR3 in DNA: TGTGCCACCAGTGAGGGGGTGGCCACTGAAGCTTTCTTT.

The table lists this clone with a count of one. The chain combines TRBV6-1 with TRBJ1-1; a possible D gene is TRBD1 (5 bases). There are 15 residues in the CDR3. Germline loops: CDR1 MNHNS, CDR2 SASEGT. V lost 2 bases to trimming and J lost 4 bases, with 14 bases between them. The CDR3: CASSERLGGVTEAFF. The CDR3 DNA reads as TGTGCCAGCAGTGAACGGTTGGGGGGAGTCACTGAAGCTTTCTTT.

The CDR3 sequence: CASSYSGTATYEQYF. The CDR3 region has the DNA TGTGCCAGCAGTTACTCCGGGACAGCTACCTACGAGCAGTACTTC. The chain couples TRBV6-5 to TRBJ2-7, with TRBD1 matching over 7 bases. Germline V gene sequence: CDR1 MNHEY, CDR2 SVGAGI. The CDR3 runs 15 residues. V trimming: 0 bases; J trimming: 2 bases; junction bases outside the gene matches: 4.

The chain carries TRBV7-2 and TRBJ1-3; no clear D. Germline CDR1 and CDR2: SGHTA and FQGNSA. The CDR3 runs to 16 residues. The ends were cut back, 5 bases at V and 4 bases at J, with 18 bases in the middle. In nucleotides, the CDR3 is TGTGCCAGCAGCCTTGGACCGGAGGGAACCGGAAACACCATATATTTT. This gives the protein CASSLGPEGTGNTIYF.

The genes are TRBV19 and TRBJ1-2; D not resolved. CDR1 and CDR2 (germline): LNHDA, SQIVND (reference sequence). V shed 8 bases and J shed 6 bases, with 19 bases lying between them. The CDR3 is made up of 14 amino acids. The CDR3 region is CASASKSAFHGYTF. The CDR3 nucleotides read TGTGCCAGTGCCTCCAAATCAGCCTTCCATGGCTACACCTTC.

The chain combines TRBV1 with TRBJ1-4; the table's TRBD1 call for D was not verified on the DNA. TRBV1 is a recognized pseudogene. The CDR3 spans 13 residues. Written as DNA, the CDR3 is TGCACCAGCAGCCAACAGGGGGACGAAAAACTGTTTTTT. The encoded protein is CTSSQQGDEKLFF.

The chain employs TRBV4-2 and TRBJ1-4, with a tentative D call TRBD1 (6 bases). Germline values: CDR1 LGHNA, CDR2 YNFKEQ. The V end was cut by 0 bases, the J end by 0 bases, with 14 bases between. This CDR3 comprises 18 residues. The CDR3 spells CASSQERGGYATNEKLFF. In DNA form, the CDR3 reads TGTGCCAGCAGCCAAGAGAGGGGGGGTTATGCAACTAATGAAAAACTGTTTTTT.

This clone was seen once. As DNA, the CDR3 is TGTGCCAGCAGCCAGTCCCGGGGACAGGGGACCTATGGCTACACCTTC. It yields the protein CASSQSRGQGTYGYTF. This chain uses TRBV7-8 with TRBJ1-2; TRBD1 agrees at 10 bases. The V and J ends lost 5 bases and 4 bases, in that order; junction bases with no gene match: 10. CDR1 and CDR2 from the germline V gene are SGHVS and FQNEAQ. The CDR3 has 16 amino acids.

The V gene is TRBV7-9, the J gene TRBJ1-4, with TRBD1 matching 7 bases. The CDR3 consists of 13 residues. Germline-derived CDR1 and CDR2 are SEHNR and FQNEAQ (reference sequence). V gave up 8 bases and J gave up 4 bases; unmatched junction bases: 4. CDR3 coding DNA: TGTGCCAGCGCGGGACAGCATAATGAAAAACTGTTTTTT. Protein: CASAGQHNEKLFF.